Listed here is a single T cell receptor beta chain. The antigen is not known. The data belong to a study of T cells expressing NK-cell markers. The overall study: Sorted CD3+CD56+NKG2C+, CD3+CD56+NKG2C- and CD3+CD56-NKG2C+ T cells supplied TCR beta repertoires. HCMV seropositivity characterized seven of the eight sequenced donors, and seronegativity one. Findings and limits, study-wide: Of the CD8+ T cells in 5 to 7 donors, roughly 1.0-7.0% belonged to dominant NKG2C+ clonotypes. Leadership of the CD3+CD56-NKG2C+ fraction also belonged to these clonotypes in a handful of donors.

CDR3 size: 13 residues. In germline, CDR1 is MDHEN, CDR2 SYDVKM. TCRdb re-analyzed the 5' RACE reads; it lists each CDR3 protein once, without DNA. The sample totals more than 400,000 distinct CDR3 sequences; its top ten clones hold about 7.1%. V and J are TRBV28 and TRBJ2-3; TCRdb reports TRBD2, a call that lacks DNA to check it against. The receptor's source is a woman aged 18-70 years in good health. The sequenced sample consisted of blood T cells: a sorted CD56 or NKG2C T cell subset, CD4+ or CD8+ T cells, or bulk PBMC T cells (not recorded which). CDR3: CASDSGSTDTQYF.